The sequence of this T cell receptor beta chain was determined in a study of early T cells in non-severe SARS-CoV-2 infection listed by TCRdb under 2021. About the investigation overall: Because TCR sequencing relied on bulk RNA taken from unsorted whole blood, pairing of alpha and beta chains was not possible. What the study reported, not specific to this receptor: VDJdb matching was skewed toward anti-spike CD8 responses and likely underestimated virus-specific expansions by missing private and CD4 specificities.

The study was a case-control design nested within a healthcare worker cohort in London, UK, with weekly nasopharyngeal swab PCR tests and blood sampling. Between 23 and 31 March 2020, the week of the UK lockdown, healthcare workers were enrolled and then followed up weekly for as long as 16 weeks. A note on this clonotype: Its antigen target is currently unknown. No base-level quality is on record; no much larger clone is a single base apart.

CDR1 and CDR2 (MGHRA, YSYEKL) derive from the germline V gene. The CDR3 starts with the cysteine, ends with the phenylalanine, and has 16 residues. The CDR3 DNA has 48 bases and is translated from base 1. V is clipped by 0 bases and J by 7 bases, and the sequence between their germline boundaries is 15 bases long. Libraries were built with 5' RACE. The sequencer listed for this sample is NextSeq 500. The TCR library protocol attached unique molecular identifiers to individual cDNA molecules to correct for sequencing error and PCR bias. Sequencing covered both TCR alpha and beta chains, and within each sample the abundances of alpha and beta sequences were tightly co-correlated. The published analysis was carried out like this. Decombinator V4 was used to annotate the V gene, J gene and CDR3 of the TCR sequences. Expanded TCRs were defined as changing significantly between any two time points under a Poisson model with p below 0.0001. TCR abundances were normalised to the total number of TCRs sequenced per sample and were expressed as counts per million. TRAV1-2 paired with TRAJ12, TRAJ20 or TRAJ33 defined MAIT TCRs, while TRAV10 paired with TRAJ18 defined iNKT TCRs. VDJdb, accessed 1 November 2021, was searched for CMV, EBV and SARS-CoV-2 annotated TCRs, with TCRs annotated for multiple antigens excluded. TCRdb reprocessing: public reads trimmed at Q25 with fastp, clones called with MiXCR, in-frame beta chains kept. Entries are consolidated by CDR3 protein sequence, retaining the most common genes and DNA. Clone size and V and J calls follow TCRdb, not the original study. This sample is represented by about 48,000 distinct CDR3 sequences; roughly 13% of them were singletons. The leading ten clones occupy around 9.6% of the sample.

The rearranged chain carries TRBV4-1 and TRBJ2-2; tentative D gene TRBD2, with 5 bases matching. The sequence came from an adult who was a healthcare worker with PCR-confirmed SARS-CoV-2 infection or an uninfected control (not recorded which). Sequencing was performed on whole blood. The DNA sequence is TGCGCCAGCAGCCAAGATATCGTTGGAGGTGTCGGGGAGCTGTTTTTT. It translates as CASSQDIVGGVGELFF.